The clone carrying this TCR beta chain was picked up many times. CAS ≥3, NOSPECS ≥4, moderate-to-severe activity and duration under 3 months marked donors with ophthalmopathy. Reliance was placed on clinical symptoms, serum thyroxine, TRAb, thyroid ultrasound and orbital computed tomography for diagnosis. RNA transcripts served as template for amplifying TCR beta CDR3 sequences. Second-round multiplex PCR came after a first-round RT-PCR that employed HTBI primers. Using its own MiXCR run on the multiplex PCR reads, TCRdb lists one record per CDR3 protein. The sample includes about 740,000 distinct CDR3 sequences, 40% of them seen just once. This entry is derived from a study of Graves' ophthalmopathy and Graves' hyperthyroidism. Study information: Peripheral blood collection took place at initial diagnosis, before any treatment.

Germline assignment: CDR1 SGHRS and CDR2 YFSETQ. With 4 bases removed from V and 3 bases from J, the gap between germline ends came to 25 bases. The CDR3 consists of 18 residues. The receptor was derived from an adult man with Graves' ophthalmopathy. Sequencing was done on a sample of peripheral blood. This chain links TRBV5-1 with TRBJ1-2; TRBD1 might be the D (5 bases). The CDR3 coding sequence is TGCGCCAGCAGCGGGACCAGCGGTGGGCCAGACCAGGACTATGGCTACACCTTC. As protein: CASSGTSGGPDQDYGYTF.